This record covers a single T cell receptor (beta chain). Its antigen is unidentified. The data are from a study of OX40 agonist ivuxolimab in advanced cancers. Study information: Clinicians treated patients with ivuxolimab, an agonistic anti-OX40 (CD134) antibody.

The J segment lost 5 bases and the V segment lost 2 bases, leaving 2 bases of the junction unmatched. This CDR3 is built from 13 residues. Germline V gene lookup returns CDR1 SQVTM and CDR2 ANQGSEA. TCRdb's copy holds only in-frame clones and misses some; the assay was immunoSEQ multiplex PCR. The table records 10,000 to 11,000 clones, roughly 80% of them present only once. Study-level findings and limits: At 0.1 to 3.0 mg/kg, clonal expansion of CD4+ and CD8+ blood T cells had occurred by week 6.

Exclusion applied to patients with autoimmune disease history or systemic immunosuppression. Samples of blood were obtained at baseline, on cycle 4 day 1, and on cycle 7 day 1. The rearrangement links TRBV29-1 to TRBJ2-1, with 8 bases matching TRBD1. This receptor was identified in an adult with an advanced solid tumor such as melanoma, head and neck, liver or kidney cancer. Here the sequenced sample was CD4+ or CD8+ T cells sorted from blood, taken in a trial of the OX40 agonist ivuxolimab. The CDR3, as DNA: TGCAGCGTTGAACAGGGGGCCAACAATGAGCAGTTCTTC. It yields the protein CSVEQGANNEQFF.